What follows are 6 T cell receptor beta chains derived from one specimen sequenced in a study of human T cells and chemical hapten exposure. TCRdb ran MiXCR on the RACE reads and lists one entry per CDR3 protein. The repertoire includes about 99,000 distinct CDR3 sequences, 9.5% to 15% of them detected once, and approximately 2.1% sits in the top ten. As to time point: patch test 1, 2 weeks after DPC sensitization. Treatment meaning: therapeutic diphenylcyclopropenone sensitization with weekly scalp DPC. The sequencing here drew on whole blood, taken in connection with sensitization to the hapten diphenylcyclopropenone (DPC). These TCRs come from a woman aged 40 to 49 with alopecia areata. Some clones in this sample may be carry-over from other donors' samples.

The chain employs TRBV2 and TRBJ1-1, with unresolved D. CDR1 SNHLY and CDR2 FYNNEI come from the germline V gene. The CDR3 consists of 14 residues. Trimming stripped 2 bases from V and 4 bases from J, with 11 bases between. CDR3 amino acids: CASSESPLGTEAFF. CDR3 DNA: TGTGCCAGCAGTGAAAGTCCGCTGGGCACTGAAGCTTTCTTT. Combining the CDR3 with reference TRBV2 and TRBJ1-1 gives the whole variable domain EPEVTQTPSHQVTQMGQEVILRCVPISNHLYFYWYRQILGQKVEFLVSFYNNEISEKSEIFDDQFSVERPDGSNFTLKIRSTKLEDSAMYFCASSESPLGTEAFFGQGTRLTVV.

The chain has TRBV7-6 and TRBJ2-7; 11 positions match TRBD2. Per the germline V gene, CDR1 is SGHVS and CDR2 is FNYEAQ. This CDR3 is built from 16 residues. Unmatched junction bases numbered 8, after V lost 5 bases and J lost 2 bases. CDR3: CASSDRPTSGAYEQYF. CDR3 nucleotides: TGTGCCAGCAGCGACCGCCCGACTAGCGGGGCCTACGAGCAGTACTTC. Supplemented by reference TRBV7-6 and TRBJ2-7, the full variable domain reads GAGVSQSPRYKVTKRGQDVALRCDPISGHVSLYWYRQALGQGPEFLTYFNYEAQQDKSGLPNDRFSAERPEGSISTLTIQRTEQRDSAMYRCASSDRPTSGAYEQYFGPGTRLTVT.

As to this clonotype: Given a much more abundant clone one base away, this may be a read error. The J gene is TRBJ2-3, the V gene TRBV6-4, with TRBD1 identical over 10 bases. This CDR3 is 14 amino acids long. Germline V CDR1 and CDR2: MRHNA, SNTAGT. DNA for the CDR3: TGTGCCAGCAGTCGGACAGGGGGACTGGATATGCAGTATTTT. It specifies CASSRTGGLDMQYF.

This clonotype was seen more than once but under ten times. The V gene is TRBV12-3 or TRBV12-4, the J gene TRBJ2-3; tentatively, D is TRBD1 (6 bases). The length of the CDR3 is 14 residues. The V and J ends lost 2 bases and 6 bases respectively, with 12 bases between them. This CDR3 reads CASSLQGKRDTQYF. CDR3 sequence (DNA): TGTGCCAGCAGTTTACAGGGGAAGCGGGATACGCAGTATTTT.

This clonotype was picked up many times. The chain is built from TRBV13 and TRBJ1-1; 7 bases agree with TRBD1. Per the germline V gene, CDR1 is PRHDT and CDR2 is FYEKMQ (reference sequence). With 5 bases clipped from V and 7 bases from J, the junction kept 7 bases outside the gene matches. The CDR3 has 13 amino acids. CDR3 protein: CASSRQGLGEAFF. CDR3 in DNA: TGTGCCAGCAGCAGACAGGGCCTGGGTGAAGCTTTCTTT.

As to this clonotype: A read error may be the cause here, since a much bigger clone is one base away. The CDR3, as DNA: TGTGCCGGCAGCTTAGGACAGCAAAATGAAAAACTGTTTTTT. Translating it yields CAGSLGQQNEKLFF. The rearrangement joins TRBV7-9 to TRBJ1-4; possibly TRBD1 for D (6 bases). Germline V gene lookup returns CDR1 SEHNR and CDR2 FQNEAQ (reference sequence). The CDR3 covers 14 residues. The whole variable domain, filled in from reference TRBV7-9 and TRBJ1-4, reads DTGVSQNPRHKITKRGQNVTFRCDPISEHNRLYWYRQTLGQGPEFLTYFQNEAQLEKSRLLSDRFSAERPKGSFSTLEIQRTEQGDSAMYLCAGSLGQQNEKLFFGSGTQLSVL.